This T cell receptor beta chain was obtained from a study of vaccination effects on CD4 cells after COVID-19. Germline lookup yields CDR1 MNHEY and CDR2 SMNVEV (reference sequence). The CDR3 is made up of 15 amino acids. Trimming removed 6 bases from V and 1 base from J, with 13 bases in between. Investigators separated out CD4+ T cells once approximately 11 days of culture had passed. Some clones are missing from TCRdb's copy, which holds only in-frame ones; the method was immunoSEQ multiplex PCR. The table shows more than 45,000 clones, with 65% to 80% occurring only once. This clone was seen only a few times. Its antigen is still unknown.

The material sequenced was CD4+ T cells from PBMCs cultured without peptide, taken before COVID-19 vaccination. The chain joins TRBV27 to TRBJ1-3; tentatively, D is TRBD1 (6 bases). This sequence originates from a human donor who received a COVID-19 vaccine. The DNA for the CDR3 is TGTGCCAGCAGGCCAACAGGGTCATCTGGAAACACCATATATTTT. Its protein is CASRPTGSSGNTIYF.